This entry concerns a single T cell receptor beta chain. Its antigen is unidentified. This sample is part of a study of shared clonotypes between healthy human individuals. Study results and limitations: Naive CD4 clonotype sharing across a few donors was approximately 5%. It was the non-shared clonotypes that had lower generation probabilities than clonotypes shared by all four donors.

The germline CDR1 and CDR2 sequences are SNHLY and FYNNEI. The CDR3 has 18 residues. V lost 3 bases and J lost 4; bases outside the gene matches: 8. The naive CD8 population came from CD45RO-negative cells selected for CCR7, without terminally differentiated effector memory CD45RA+ cells. The table came from immunoSEQ multiplex PCR; TCRdb's copy has only in-frame clones and leaves some out. The data hold approximately 2,000,000 clones, with over 85% observed a single time. The sample comprised naive CD8+ T cells from PBMCs. This clonotype was obtained from a man between 18 and 29 years old in good health. Some clones in this sample may be carry-over from other donors' samples. The chain joins TRBV2 to TRBJ2-1, with 14 bases identical to TRBD2. As DNA, the CDR3 is TGTGCCAGCAGTGAGACCCGACTAGCGGGAGGGATTTACAATGAGCAGTTCTTC. Amino acids: CASSETRLAGGIYNEQFF.